The T cell receptor (beta chain) described here comes from a study of blood T cells in healthy people across ages. The use of a sample-barcoded 5' primer and a J-beta primer mix characterized a second PCR of roughly 6 to 11 cycles. Through a template-switch adaptor with 12 random nucleotides, each cDNA molecule received a tag. Each sample provided no less than 3 million CDR3-containing paired-end reads. TCRdb re-called the 5' RACE reads with MiXCR, one entry per CDR3 protein. The table lists 650,000 or so distinct CDR3 sequences, approximately 52% of them singletons. General study points: The recorded TCR beta diversity per million T cells decreased in a roughly linear manner with age.

In its sample, this clonotype was seen a few times. Its target is not known. The J segment lost 1 base and the V segment lost 5 bases, leaving 12 bases of the junction unmatched. This CDR3 is built from 19 residues. From germline, CDR1 is MNHEY and CDR2 SMNVEV (reference sequence). The chain combines TRBV27 with TRBJ2-6; 9 bases are a match to TRBD1. Sample: blood. The receptor was isolated from a woman aged 80 or older in good health. In DNA, the CDR3 is TGTGCCAGCAGTCCTCGGGACAGGGAGTCCCATTCTGGGGCCAACGTCCTGACTTTC. It translates to CASSPRDRESHSGANVLTF. The full variable domain, completed using reference TRBV27 and TRBJ2-6, is EAQVTQNPRYLITVTGKKLTVTCSQNMNHEYMSWYRQDPGLGLRQIYYSMNVEVTDKGDVPEGYKVSRKEKRNFPLILESPSPNQTSLYFCASSPRDRESHSGANVLTFGAGSRLTVL.